These 8 T cell receptor beta chains came from one sample sequenced in a study of graft-versus-host responses after intestinal transplantation. Sequenced by immunoSEQ multiplex PCR; TCRdb stores in-frame clones only, minus some. The table has 8,000 or so clones, less than 40% seen once. Co-plating was performed using around 200,000 CFSE-labeled responder cells and around 200,000 irradiated, violet-dye-labeled stimulator cells. Sequenced material: alloreactive CD8+ T cells from a mixed lymphocyte reaction culture, taken before intestinal transplant. Specified subset: CFSE-low proliferating T cells sorted from approximately 6-day pre-transplant mixed lymphocyte reaction (GvH or HvG direction). These receptors were collected from a human patient who received an intestinal transplant.

This clone counts as medium-sized. The genes are TRBV27 and TRBJ1-3, with 7 bases identical to TRBD1. V lost 6 bases to trimming and J lost 7 bases; unmatched junction nucleotides: 15. The CDR3 totals 16 residues. Germline values: CDR1 MNHEY, CDR2 SMNVEV (reference sequence). This CDR3 is CASSKGQAWAGNTIYF. The CDR3 region has the DNA TGTGCCAGCAGCAAAGGACAGGCTTGGGCCGGGAACACCATATATTTT.

By frequency in the sample, this clone is medium-sized. V and J are TRBV2 and TRBJ1-4; 8 bases are shared with TRBD1. The CDR3 length is 12 residues. The ends lost 10 bases at V and 10 bases at J; junction bases unmatched: 8. CDR1 SNHLY and CDR2 FYNNEI come from the germline V gene. In nucleotides, the CDR3 is TGTGCCACTCCCGGACAGGGCGGAAAACTGTTTTTT. Encoded protein: CATPGQGGKLFF.

The chain is built from TRBV11-1 and TRBJ2-3; D is possibly TRBD2 (7 bases). CDR1 SGHAT and CDR2 FQDESV come from the germline V gene (reference sequence). CDR3 size: 19 residues. Trimming removed 2 bases at V and 0 bases at J, with 21 bases between. The DNA for the CDR3 is TGTGCCAGCAGCTTAAGGGGCGAGGGAGGGGGGCCGAGCACAGATACGCAGTATTTT. This translates into CASSLRGEGGGPSTDTQYF.

This clone turned up a few times. The chain uses TRBV29-1 and TRBJ2-3; 11 bases fit TRBD2. This CDR3 has 16 amino acids. V was clipped by 5 bases and J by 4 bases; unmatched bases: 11. Germline CDR1 and CDR2: SQVTM and ANQGSEA. The CDR3 DNA follows: TGCAGCGTTCAACCCCTAGCGGGAGGATTGGCAGATACGCAGTATTTT. Amino acid sequence: CSVQPLAGGLADTQYF.

This clone has a handful of counts. This chain uses TRBV6-1 with TRBJ1-5; no definite D call. Trimming stripped 8 bases from V and 3 bases from J, with 5 bases between. Germline V gives CDR1 MNHNS, CDR2 SASEGT. The CDR3 runs to 11 residues. In DNA form, the CDR3 reads TGTGCCAGCGGCCCCAATCAGCCCCAGCATTTT. As protein: CASGPNQPQHF.

The chain joins TRBV7-6 to TRBJ2-7; 10 bases are shared with TRBD1. The germline gives CDR1 SGHVS, CDR2 FNYEAQ. There are 15 residues in the CDR3. J lost 5 bases, V lost 5 bases, and 9 bases had no gene match. The CDR3 sequence is CASSIGTGVGDEQYF. The CDR3 bases are TGTGCCAGCAGCATAGGGACAGGGGTTGGCGACGAGCAGTACTTC.

This clone has more than one count but fewer than ten. This sequence joins TRBV7-9 and TRBJ2-1; D unresolved. The CDR3 loop spans 17 amino acids. Germline V lookup: CDR1 SEHNR, CDR2 FQNEAQ (reference sequence). V was cut by 6 bases and J by 4 bases, with 22 bases left in between. The CDR3 here is CASRLIRPGSIYNEQFF. In nucleotides, the CDR3 is TGTGCCAGCAGACTAATAAGACCCGGCAGCATTTACAATGAGCAGTTCTTC.

In this sample, this clone turned up a few times. The chain links TRBV27 to TRBJ2-7, with 9 bases identical to TRBD2. Trimming removed 3 bases from V and 2 bases from J; junction bases left unmatched: 2. The CDR3 is 14 residues long. The germline V gene encodes CDR1 MNHEY and CDR2 SMNVEV (reference sequence). Here the CDR3 reads CASSFASGTYEQYF. In DNA, the CDR3 is TGTGCCAGCAGTTTTGCTAGCGGGACCTACGAGCAGTACTTC.